Below are 30 T cell receptor beta chains sequenced from a single sample in a study of blood T cell repertoires in COVID-19. TCRdb keeps only in-frame clones here, not all; method: immunoSEQ multiplex PCR. The table records around 200,000 clones, approximately 84% of them present only once. Sequencing was done on a sample of PBMCs or T cells enriched from blood (not recorded which). These receptors all come from a woman in her thirties who had recovered from COVID-19.

The rearrangement joins TRBV5-4 to TRBJ2-7; 7 bases align to TRBD2. CDR1 is SGHNT, CDR2 YYREEE, per germline (reference sequence). The ends lost 5 bases at V and 0 bases at J; junction bases unmatched: 8. This CDR3 has 15 residues. The CDR3 coding sequence is TGTGCCAGCAGTGTATCCGGGGGGAGCTCCTACGAGCAGTACTTC. Amino acid sequence: CASSVSGGSSYEQYF.

The chain couples TRBV7-2 to TRBJ2-7; 9 positions agree with TRBD1. Unmatched junction bases numbered 4, after V lost 1 base and J lost 3 bases. The CDR3 has 15 amino acids. From germline, CDR1 is SGHTA and CDR2 FQGNSA. CDR3 in DNA: TGTGCCAGCAGCTTAGGCTCGGACAGGGGCTACGAGCAGTACTTC. It is translated as CASSLGSDRGYEQYF.

The V and J genes are TRBV11-1 and TRBJ1-6, with TRBD1 identical over 9 bases. The V segment lost 5 bases and the J segment 9 bases; nucleotides outside the gene matches: 5. CDR1 SGHAT and CDR2 FQDESV come from the germline V gene (reference sequence). This CDR3 has 14 amino acids. This chain's CDR3 is CASSQGQGRSPLHF. As DNA, the CDR3 is TGTGCCAGCAGCCAGGGACAGGGACGTTCACCCCTCCACTTT.

This chain connects TRBV5-8 to TRBJ1-1; no definite D call. Germline lookup yields CDR1 SGHTS and CDR2 YDEGEE. V lost 2 bases and J 4 bases, leaving 9 bases between the germline ends. The CDR3 loop spans 13 amino acids. DNA of the CDR3: TGTGCCAGCAGCTTCGACTTGAGCACTGAAGCTTTCTTT. The encoded protein is CASSFDLSTEAFF.

The chain couples TRBV3-1 (or the pseudogene TRBV3-2) to TRBJ2-5, with D possibly TRBD2 on 6 matching bases. The CDR3 has 11 amino acids. V lost 0 bases and J lost 12, with 8 bases in between. CDR1 and CDR2 from the germline V gene are LGHDT and YNNKEL (reference sequence). Here the CDR3 reads CASSQDVAEYF. DNA for the CDR3: TGTGCCAGCAGCCAAGATGTAGCGGAGTACTTC.

The V and J genes are TRBV4-1 and TRBJ2-4, with TRBD2 matching over 11 bases. Trimming cost V 4 bases and J 15 bases; bases outside gene matches: 8. Germline V gene data show CDR1 as MGHRA and CDR2 as YSYEKL. The CDR3 length is 13 residues. CDR3 DNA sequence: TGCGCCAGCAGCCGACCAACTAGCGGGAGTAGGTACTTC. This sequence encodes CASSRPTSGSRYF.

The rearrangement joins TRBV19 to TRBJ1-5; a weak D match, TRBD1 (6 bases). Germline CDR1 is LNHDA and CDR2 is SQIVND (reference sequence). The CDR3 has 14 amino acids. The ends were cut back, 5 bases at V and 6 bases at J, with 14 bases in the middle. The CDR3 is CASSARDTIQPQHF. The CDR3 bases are TGTGCCAGTAGTGCACGGGACACCATTCAGCCCCAGCATTTT.

This chain uses TRBV19 with TRBJ1-1; a weak D match, TRBD1 (5 bases). Trimming cost V 5 bases and J 6 bases, with 13 bases left between them. The CDR3 sequence is 13 residues long. CDR1 and CDR2 from the germline V gene are LNHDA and SQIVND (reference sequence). The CDR3 DNA sequence: TGTGCCAGTAGTTCCCAGGGATTTGCTGAAGCTTTCTTT. Its translation: CASSSQGFAEAFF.

J is TRBJ2-7 and V is TRBV24-1; 7 bases map to TRBD1. The ends lost 5 bases at V and 7 bases at J; junction bases unmatched: 13. Germline V lookup: CDR1 KGHDR, CDR2 SFDVKD. The CDR3 is 15 amino acids. CDR3 coding DNA: TGTGCCACCAGTGCCGGGACAGCCGCCGGGGTTGAGCAGTACGTC. Protein sequence: CATSAGTAAGVEQYV.

The count of this clone is one. This chain connects TRBV28 to TRBJ1-1; 7 bases align to TRBD1. Trimming removed 5 bases from V and 8 bases from J; junction bases left unmatched: 11. This CDR3 spans 14 amino acids. The germline V gene encodes CDR1 MDHEN and CDR2 SYDVKM. For the CDR3, the DNA is TGTGCCAGCAGTCAGACTCGACAGGGTTCAGAAGCTTTCTTT. Encoded protein: CASSQTRQGSEAFF.

The chain joins TRBV29-1 to TRBJ1-2, with D unresolved. The CDR3 length is 11 residues. Germline V lookup: CDR1 SQVTM, CDR2 ANQGSEA. Trimming pared 4 bases from V and 2 bases from J, leaving 5 bases between. In DNA, the CDR3 is TGCAGCGTTGTGGAGAACTATGGCTACACCTTC. It specifies CSVVENYGYTF.

The genes are TRBV30 and TRBJ2-7; weak D call: TRBD2 (5 bases). Trimming shortened V by 3 bases and J by 2 bases, and 11 bases separated the two germline ends. The germline gives CDR1 GTSNPN, CDR2 SVGIG (reference sequence). The CDR3 runs to 13 residues. The CDR3 is CAWSSGLTYEQYF. The CDR3 DNA reads as TGTGCCTGGAGCAGCGGACTTACCTACGAGCAGTACTTC.

J is TRBJ1-1 and V is TRBV18, with D perhaps TRBD1 (5 bases). Per germline, CDR1 KGHSH and CDR2 LQKENI. V was clipped by 1 base and J by 1 base, with 10 bases between them. The CDR3 length is 15 residues. CDR3 DNA sequence: TGTGCCAGCTCACCACAGGGACTGACGAACACTGAAGCTTTCTTT. This encodes CASSPQGLTNTEAFF.

This chain uses TRBV19 with TRBJ2-3, with D perhaps matching TRBD2 (6 bases). This CDR3 comprises 13 residues. The V end was cut by 8 bases, the J end by 2 bases, with 11 bases between. CDR1 is LNHDA, CDR2 SQIVND, per germline (reference sequence). The CDR3, as DNA: TGTGCCAGTGGCGGGGAGAACACAGATACGCAGTATTTT. Translating gives CASGGENTDTQYF.

The chain combines TRBV7-3 with TRBJ1-5; 7 bases agree with TRBD1. CDR1 is SGHTA, CDR2 FQGTGA, per germline. V was pared by 3 bases and J by 3 bases, with 2 bases of the junction left unmatched. The CDR3 contains 14 residues. For the CDR3, the DNA is TGTGCCAGCAGCTTGACAGGGAACAATCAGCCCCAGCATTTT. Translated: CASSLTGNNQPQHF. Full variable domain (missing parts from reference TRBV7-3 and TRBJ1-5): GAGVSQTPSNKVTEKGKYVELRCDPISGHTALYWYRQSLGQGPEFLIYFQGTGAADDSGLPNDRFFAVRPEGSVSTLKIQRTERGDSAVYLCASSLTGNNQPQHFGDGTRLSIL.

The rearrangement links TRBV27 to TRBJ1-6; no definite D call. The CDR3 runs 14 residues. Germline CDR1 reads MNHEY; CDR2 reads SMNVEV (reference sequence). Trimming stripped 0 bases from V and 9 bases from J, with 9 bases between. The CDR3 protein is CASSLSVSISPLHF. The CDR3 nucleotides read TGTGCCAGCAGTTTATCGGTCAGTATTTCACCCCTCCACTTT.

The chain joins TRBV12-3 or TRBV12-4 to TRBJ2-1, with TRBD1 matching over 9 bases. V shed 9 bases and J 5 bases; nucleotides not matched to a gene: 5. This CDR3 spans 13 amino acids. CDR3 residues: CASRQGVNNEQFF. CDR3 bases: TGTGCCAGTCGACAGGGGGTTAACAATGAGCAGTTCTTC.

This rearrangement joins TRBV29-1 to TRBJ1-1, with D possibly matching TRBD1 (6 bases). Germline V CDR1 and CDR2: SQVTM, ANQGSEA. The CDR3 covers 12 residues. V was cut by 7 bases and J by 1 base, with 10 bases left in between. The chain's CDR3 is CSARQENTEAFF. Written as DNA, the CDR3 is TGCAGCGCTAGACAGGAGAACACTGAAGCTTTCTTT.

The sample holds one count of this clone. The chain uses TRBV27 and TRBJ2-6; D gene ambiguous. The CDR3 sequence is 15 residues long. V was pared by 5 bases and J by 3 bases, with 11 bases between. Germline CDR1 reads MNHEY; CDR2 reads SMNVEV (reference sequence). CDR3 DNA: TGTGCCAGCAGTCCCCACCCGAGTGGGGCCAACGTCCTGACTTTC. Translating it yields CASSPHPSGANVLTF.

The genes are TRBV9 and TRBJ2-7, with 8 bases identical to TRBD2. The CDR3 spans 16 residues. The germline CDR1 and CDR2 sequences are SGDLS and YYNGEE. J lost 0 bases, V lost 3 bases, and 8 bases had no gene match. CDR3 in DNA: TGTGCCAGCAGCGGTTTGCGGGAGGCGCTCTCCTACGAGCAGTACTTC. Amino acids: CASSGLREALSYEQYF.

The CDR3: CASRENRGREQYF. CDR3 nucleotides: TGTGCCAGCAGGGAGAACAGGGGGCGCGAGCAGTACTTC. This rearrangement joins TRBV6-5 to TRBJ2-7; 9 positions match TRBD1. The germline CDR1 and CDR2 sequences are MNHEY and SVGAGI. The CDR3 covers 13 residues. The trim removed 6 bases at V and 6 bases at J, leaving 6 bases unmatched.

The chain couples TRBV9 to TRBJ2-1; 9 bases agree with TRBD2. The J segment lost 6 bases and the V segment lost 4 bases, leaving 14 bases of the junction unmatched. The CDR3 spans 17 residues. Germline-derived CDR1 and CDR2 are SGDLS and YYNGEE. Here the CDR3 reads CASSFRGGAAGGNEQFF. CDR3 coding DNA: TGTGCCAGCAGCTTCCGCGGGGGGGCGGCGGGCGGCAATGAGCAGTTCTTC. The whole variable domain, remainder taken from reference TRBV9 and TRBJ2-1, is DSGVTQTPKHLITATGQRVTLRCSPRSGDLSVYWYQQSLDQGLQFLIQYYNGEERAKGNILERFSAQQFPDLHSELNLSSLELGDSALYFCASSFRGGAAGGNEQFFGPGTRLTVL.

V and J are TRBV3-1 (or the pseudogene TRBV3-2) and TRBJ2-4; 8 bases map to TRBD2. Per the germline V gene, CDR1 is LGHDT and CDR2 is YNNKEL (reference sequence). The length of the CDR3 is 17 residues. With V trimmed by 1 base and J by 0 bases, 5 bases remained unmatched. The CDR3 nucleotides are TGTGCCAGCAGCCAAGGGTTAGCGGGAATAGCCAAAAACATTCAGTACTTC. Translating gives CASSQGLAGIAKNIQYF.

The chain combines TRBV19 with TRBJ2-7, with TRBD2 matching over 11 bases. The length of the CDR3 is 13 residues. V lost 7 bases and J lost 4; bases outside the gene matches: 3. CDR1 and CDR2 from the germline V gene are LNHDA and SQIVND (reference sequence). CDR3 in amino acids: CASTSSGRYEQYF. CDR3 nucleotide sequence: TGTGCCAGTACATCTAGCGGGAGGTACGAGCAGTACTTC. The whole variable domain, filled in from reference TRBV19 and TRBJ2-7, reads DGGITQSPKYLFRKEGQNVTLSCEQNLNHDAMYWYRQDPGQGLRLIYYSQIVNDFQKGDIAEGYSVSREKKESFPLTVTSAQKNPTAFYLCASTSSGRYEQYFGPGTRLTVT.

V is TRBV7-9 and J is TRBJ1-5, with 8 positions matching TRBD1. V trimming: 1 base; J trimming: 3 bases; junction bases outside the gene matches: 5. This CDR3 is 16 amino acids long. CDR1 is SEHNR and CDR2 is FQNEAQ in the germline V gene (reference sequence). CDR3 sequence (DNA): TGTGCCAGCAGCTTAGGCCGGGACAGGATCAATCAGCCCCAGCATTTT. Its protein is CASSLGRDRINQPQHF.

This clone was detected once. V is TRBV20-1 and J is TRBJ2-1; no firm D call. Looked up from germline, CDR1 is DFQATT and CDR2 is SNEGSKA (reference sequence). Between the trimmed V and J ends, which lost 5 bases and 5 bases, there was a span of 13 bases. The CDR3 is 13 residues long. The CDR3 DNA follows: TGCAGTGCTGGTGCCCAACTACACAATGAGCAGTTCTTC. Protein: CSAGAQLHNEQFF.

The table lists this clone with a few counts. This chain uses TRBV18 with TRBJ2-7; D might be TRBD2 (6 bases). The CDR3 extends over 14 amino acids. Germline V CDR1 and CDR2: KGHSH, LQKENI. The V end was cut by 6 bases, the J end by 0 bases, with 12 bases between. The CDR3 loop is CASSGDGSSYEQYV. CDR3 in DNA: TGTGCCAGCTCCGGGGACGGGAGCTCCTACGAGCAGTACGTC.

This clone was seen just once. The rearrangement joins TRBV6-6 to TRBJ1-5; 7 bases are a match to TRBD1. V shed 5 bases, J shed 5 bases, and the junction held 21 bases outside the gene matches. This CDR3 has 19 residues. CDR1 is MNHNY, CDR2 SVGAGI, per germline (reference sequence). In DNA, the CDR3 is TGTGCCAGCAGTCAGACAGGGCGGGTCTACGGGACAGCCGATCAGCCCCAGCATTTT. This sequence encodes CASSQTGRVYGTADQPQHF.

The chain uses TRBV7-2 and TRBJ2-2; D might be TRBD1 (5 bases). V lost 2 bases and J 5 bases, leaving 9 bases between the germline ends. This CDR3 spans 14 amino acids. From germline, CDR1 is SGHTA and CDR2 FQGNSA. The CDR3 DNA is TGTGCCAGCAGCTTACAGGGAAGGACCGGGGAGCTGTTTTTT. It codes for CASSLQGRTGELFF.

V and J are TRBV10-1 and TRBJ2-1; 8 bases align to TRBD1. The CDR3 contains 15 residues. Germline V lookup: CDR1 WNHNN, CDR2 SYGVQD (reference sequence). Trimming removed 8 bases from V and 2 bases from J; junction bases left unmatched: 8. The CDR3 region is CASSPGTGPYNEQFF. The CDR3 DNA reads TGCGCCAGCTCCCCCGGGACAGGCCCCTACAATGAGCAGTTCTTC.